A single sample gave rise to the 11 T cell receptor beta chains below, sequenced in a study of regulatory T cells in long-lasting Graves disease. Regarding time point: newly diagnosed GD, antithyroid drugs for less than 3 months. PBMC-derived RNA was used for the TCR library. Arm-PCR of CDR3 regions and iRepertoire HTBI primers were the basis on which TCR beta libraries were built. Each CDR3 protein is one row after TCRdb ran MiXCR on the multiplex PCR reads. Seen here are a few hundred thousand distinct CDR3 sequences, roughly 18% observed once, and the top ten hold 12% to 15%. This same sample was also taken into another study, of T cells in Graves' hyperthyroidism and ophthalmopathy.

Sequencing was performed on peripheral blood mononuclear cells (PBMCs), taken at new diagnosis, from a patient treated with antithyroid drugs. The receptors derive from a woman aged 25 to 39 with Graves disease.

This clonotype was counted many times. The J gene is TRBJ1-1, the V gene TRBV4-1, with D maybe TRBD1 (5 bases). Trimming took 4 bases from V and 0 from J, leaving 18 bases between them. CDR3 length: 17 amino acids. Germline CDR1 and CDR2: MGHRA and YSYEKL. The CDR3 DNA reads as TGCGCCAGCAGCCTACCGGGACGGCAAAACTTGAACACTGAAGCTTTCTTT. Protein product: CASSLPGRQNLNTEAFF.

A word on this clonotype: A far more abundant clone sits one base away, making this likely a read error. The chain couples TRBV9 to TRBJ1-1, with TRBD1 matching 8 bases. There are 13 residues in the CDR3. J gave up 10 bases and V 4 bases, and 9 bases lay outside the gene matches. Germline V gene sequence: CDR1 SGDLS, CDR2 YYNGEE. CDR3 coding DNA: TGTGCCAGCAGCCGAGGAGTCAGGGGGCCAGCTTTCTTT. Protein product: CASSRGVRGPAFF.

For this clonotype: It differs at one base from a far larger clone, so likely a read error. The chain is built from TRBV12-3 or TRBV12-4 and TRBJ2-1; D possibly corresponds to TRBD1 (6 bases). V shed 6 bases and J shed 10 bases, with 22 bases lying between them. CDR3 size: 15 residues. The CDR3 protein is CASRPYIQGSYEQFF. In nucleotides, the CDR3 is TGTGCCAGCAGGCCTTATATACAGGGCTCCTACGAGCAGTTCTTC.

This clonotype was detected ten times or more. V and J are TRBV6-1 and TRBJ2-5, with D perhaps matching TRBD2 (5 bases). Trimming removed 2 bases at V and 5 bases at J, with 9 bases between. Germline V gene lookup returns CDR1 MNHNS and CDR2 SASEGT. The CDR3 runs 13 residues. The CDR3 loop is CASSERGWETQYF. CDR3 nucleotide sequence: TGTGCCAGCAGTGAAAGAGGGTGGGAGACCCAGTACTTC.

This clonotype was seen ten or more times. The chain joins TRBV29-1 to TRBJ2-7, with unresolved D. The length of the CDR3 is 15 residues. The V gene's germline CDR1 is SQVTM and CDR2 ANQGSEA. V shed 6 bases and J shed 6 bases, with 24 bases lying between them. The CDR3 protein is CSVALEPSRTGEQYF. CDR3 coding DNA: TGCAGCGTGGCGCTGGAGCCTTCTCGGACCGGCGAGCAGTACTTC.

The chain links TRBV3-1 to TRBJ2-1; D uncertain. The J call may be wrong; the DNA end is better matched by TRBJ2-5. Germline loops: CDR1 LGHDT, CDR2 YNNKEL (reference sequence). This CDR3 has 15 amino acids. CDR3 bases: TGTGCCAGCAGCCAGGATAGTACTAACCAAGAGACCCAGTACTTC. This sequence encodes CASSQDSTNQETQYF.

The table lists this clonotype with a few counts. The chain carries TRBV12-5 and TRBJ1-1; 10 nucleotides line up with TRBD1. V shed 7 bases, J shed 2 bases, and the junction held 10 bases outside the gene matches. The germline V gene has CDR1 LGHNT and CDR2 FRNRAP. This CDR3 region has 16 residues. CDR3 bases: TGTGCTAGTGTCTTAAGGGACAGGGGATACAACACTGAAGCTTTCTTT. Amino acid sequence: CASVLRDRGYNTEAFF.

This clonotype was detected only a few times. V usage is TRBV9 and J usage is TRBJ1-2; D might be TRBD1 (6 bases). Trimming cost V 4 bases and J 6 bases, with 13 bases left between them. The germline V gene has CDR1 SGDLS and CDR2 YYNGEE. The CDR3 spans 13 residues. The CDR3 DNA reads as TGTGCCAGCAGCTTCGGACAGCCAAATGGCTACACCTTC. As protein: CASSFGQPNGYTF.

The table lists this clonotype with many counts. The chain is built from TRBV29-1 and TRBJ2-1; TRBD2 matches 9 bases. The CDR3 length is 15 residues. Trimming at V came to 3 bases and at J to 2 bases, leaving 5 bases not matched to a gene. CDR1 SQVTM and CDR2 ANQGSEA come from the germline V gene. The CDR3 nucleotides read TGCAGCGTTGAGTTTAGCGGGGGAACCTACAATGAGCAGTTCTTC. Translating it yields CSVEFSGGTYNEQFF.

As concerns this clonotype: This may arise from a read error, as a much more abundant clone is one base away. This CDR3 is CAGSPTRLEPQHF. CDR3 bases: TGTGCCGGCAGTCCCACCCGGTTGGAGCCCCAGCATTTT. The V call is TRBV6-1, the J call TRBJ1-5; D call uncertain. Germline assignment: CDR1 MNHNS and CDR2 SASEGT. The CDR3 spans 13 residues.

This clonotype turned up a few times. The V gene is TRBV5-4, the J gene TRBJ2-1; tentatively, D is TRBD1 or TRBD2 (7 bases each). Trimming left V 0 bases short and J 10 bases short, with 17 bases between. The CDR3 contains 15 residues. Per germline, CDR1 SGHNT and CDR2 YYREEE (reference sequence). In DNA, the CDR3 is TGTGCCAGCAGCTTGGAAGGGGAGGGGGCAGGGGAGCAGTTCTTC. Translation: CASSLEGEGAGEQFF.